The 4 T cell receptor beta chains reported below all come from one sample, sequenced in a study of T cell repertoires in cytomegalovirus infection. Antigens of these TCRs are unknown. TCRdb recomputed calls from the reads with MiXCR, one row per CDR3 protein. The sample has just over 450,000 distinct CDR3 sequences; about 42% are singletons. This specimen consisted of cultured PBMCs, obtained from culture after CMV antigen stimulation. All receptors come from a human donor in good health (CMV status not recorded). Some clones in this sample may be carry-over from other donors' samples.

V is TRBV2 and J is TRBJ1-2, with D hard to call. The CDR3 consists of 15 residues. Germline V gene sequence: CDR1 SNHLY, CDR2 FYNNEI. Trimming removed 2 bases at V and 4 bases at J, with 14 bases between. The CDR3 nucleotides read TGTGCCAGCAGTGAATCGGTGCAGGACGCCTATGGCTACACCTTC. Its translation: CASSESVQDAYGYTF.

This clonotype came up many times. The J gene is TRBJ2-1, the V gene TRBV7-8, with TRBD1 as a possible D gene (5 bases). There are 17 residues in the CDR3. CDR1 and CDR2 (germline): SGHVS, FQNEAQ. Trimming shortened V by 1 base and J by 1 base, and 14 bases separated the two germline ends. CDR3 coding DNA: TGTGCCAGCAGCTTAGAGGGGTGGTCATTGTCCTACAATGAGCAGTTCTTC. Protein: CASSLEGWSLSYNEQFF.

The CDR3 loop reads CSARDMGGETQYF. The CDR3 DNA sequence: TGCAGTGCTAGAGATATGGGGGGAGAGACCCAGTACTTC. The V and J genes are TRBV20-1 and TRBJ2-5; weak D call: TRBD2 (6 bases). Germline CDR1 and CDR2: DFQATT and SNEGSKA (reference sequence). Trimming took 0 bases from V and 4 from J, leaving 9 bases between them. This CDR3 is 13 amino acids long.

This clonotype occurred many times. The chain joins TRBV7-2 to TRBJ1-2, with TRBD1 matching 8 bases. This CDR3 has 13 residues. CDR1 SGHTA and CDR2 FQGNSA come from the germline V gene. Unmatched junction bases numbered 3, after V lost 5 bases and J lost 4 bases. The CDR3 loop is CASSPDRGYGYTF. The CDR3 DNA is TGTGCCAGCAGCCCCGACAGGGGCTATGGCTACACCTTC.